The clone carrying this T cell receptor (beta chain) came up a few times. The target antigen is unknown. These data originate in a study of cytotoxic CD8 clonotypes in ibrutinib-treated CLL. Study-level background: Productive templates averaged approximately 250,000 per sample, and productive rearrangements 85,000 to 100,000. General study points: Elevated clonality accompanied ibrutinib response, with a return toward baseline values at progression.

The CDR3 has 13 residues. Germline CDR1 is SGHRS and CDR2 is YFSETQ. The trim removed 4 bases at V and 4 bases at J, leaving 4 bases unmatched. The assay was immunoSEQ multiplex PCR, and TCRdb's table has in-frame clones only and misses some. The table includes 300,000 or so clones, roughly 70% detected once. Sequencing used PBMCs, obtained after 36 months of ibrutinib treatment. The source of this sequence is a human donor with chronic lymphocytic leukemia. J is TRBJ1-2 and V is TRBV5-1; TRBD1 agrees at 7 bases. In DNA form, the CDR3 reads TGCGCCAGCAGCCGGGGACAGCTCTATGGCTACACCTTC. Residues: CASSRGQLYGYTF.